The rows below give T cell receptor beta chains drawn from one sample of a study of T cells in Graves' hyperthyroidism and ophthalmopathy. TCRdb re-called the multiplex PCR reads with MiXCR, one entry per CDR3 protein. Of roughly 800,000 distinct CDR3 sequences listed, 35% to 45% were seen once; the top ten hold 8% to 9%. The sample consisted of blood. These receptors all stem from a man aged 18 to 30 with Graves' hyperthyroidism. Each CDR3 is given with its conserved first and last residue. Not all rows give a size; the values are once, few, many and, for expanded clones, a class.

size	V	J	CDR3
-	TRBV5-4	TRBJ1-2	CASSFGDLYGYTF
few	TRBV19	TRBJ1-1	CASSIGVTGTEAFF
-	TRBV2	TRBJ2-7	CASSATGYNEQYF
-	TRBV20-1	TRBJ2-3	CSVESAIDTQYF
many	TRBV7-3	TRBJ2-5	CASSPGLAGAQETQYF
few	TRBV12-3/TRBV12-4	TRBJ2-5	CASTPGGADETQYF
many	TRBV20-1	TRBJ1-5	CSALTTGSNQPQHF
few	TRBV4-3	TRBJ2-7	CASSQESDGAYEQYF
many	TRBV25-1	TRBJ1-3	CASSEGGFGNTIYF
-	TRBV6-2/TRBV6-3	TRBJ2-7	CASSTVTYEQYF
-	TRBV7-9	TRBJ2-7	CASSLSIYEQYF
many	TRBV20-1	TRBJ2-7	CSARRLAEYEQYF
many	TRBV10-2	TRBJ2-3	CASSEGDTQYF
-	TRBV7-9	TRBJ1-6	CASSQESFLRVGSPLHF
few	TRBV20-1	TRBJ2-7	CSARELHYEQYF
-	TRBV20-1	TRBJ2-2	CSALSGETGELFF
-	TRBV7-8	TRBJ1-1	CASSLVARRTSEAFF
few	TRBV6-5	TRBJ1-5	CAGGDRERRQPQHF
few	TRBV20-1	TRBJ2-2	CSASGSAGELFF
few	TRBV12-3/TRBV12-4	-	CASSRSRGITGELFF
few	TRBV7-2	TRBJ1-1	CASSQPTHRGTEAFF
-	TRBV13	TRBJ2-7	CASSPPPDGGSEQYF
many	TRBV20-1	TRBJ2-5	CSAWKPETQYF
-	TRBV5-1	TRBJ1-1	CASSLKGEAEAFF
-	TRBV7-2	TRBJ2-7	CASSYRDYRTYEQYF
many	TRBV2	TRBJ1-4	CASSGLGRANEKLFF
many	TRBV2	TRBJ1-1	CASSVVSLNTEAFF
-	TRBV27	TRBJ1-1	CASSSRLPQNTEAFF
many	TRBV19	TRBJ1-1	CASSPDSGTEAFF
-	TRBV12-5	TRBJ1-1	CASGLADGTEAFF
few	TRBV7-2	TRBJ2-5	CASSLRKSQETQYF
many	TRBV20-1	TRBJ1-5	CSARGRSNQPQHF
many	TRBV19	TRBJ1-6	CATQQGAYNSPLHF